The sequence of this TCR beta chain was determined in a study of blood T cell repertoires in COVID-19. In the original analysis: Quantification of nucleated cells was approximated via reference gene primer amplification. The assay was immunoSEQ multiplex PCR, and TCRdb's table has in-frame clones only and misses some. From that table come the V and J calls and clone size; the DNA was used to work out D and trimming. This table has about 200,000 clones, about 85% appearing once. With 12 bases removed from V and 5 bases from J, the gap between germline ends came to 24 bases. Germline CDR1 and CDR2: KGHDR and SFDVKD. The CDR3 is 15 amino acids.

What was sequenced was peripheral blood. The chain is built from TRBV24-1 and TRBJ2-5; the D gene is possibly TRBD1 (6 bases). The TCR sequence derives from a woman in her forties or fifties with COVID-19, enrolled during active disease. CDR3 sequence: CAGGPEDILWETQYF. The CDR3 DNA reads as TGTGCCGGGGGCCCCGAGGACATCCTTTGGGAGACCCAGTACTTC.